One and the same sample provided the 20 T cell receptor beta chains below, sequenced in a study of cytomegalovirus exposure and HLA in healthy donors. It was with 60 Vbeta and 13 Jbeta primers that the PCR ran. Profiled with immunoSEQ multiplex PCR; TCRdb holds only in-frame clones, not every one. The table lists about 190,000 clones, 80% to 85% of them singletons. Sequencing input: PBMCs. All receptors come from a man aged 35 to 55 in good health and CMV-seropositive.

This chain joins TRBV10-3 and TRBJ2-2, with D maybe TRBD1 (6 bases). Per germline, CDR1 ENHRY and CDR2 SYGVKD. Trimming took 7 bases from V and 0 from J, leaving 15 bases between them. This CDR3 is 16 amino acids long. DNA of the CDR3: TGTGCCATCACCCGGGACAAGGGAACGAACACCGGGGAGCTGTTTTTT. Protein product: CAITRDKGTNTGELFF.

The chain carries TRBV14 and TRBJ2-1, with D tentatively TRBD1 (5 bases). Germline CDR1 and CDR2: SGHDN and FVKESK. This CDR3 has 14 residues. V gave up 4 bases and J gave up 4 bases, with 11 bases separating them. DNA of the CDR3: TGTGCCAGCAGCCTCACAGGACCATACAATGAGCAGTTCTTC. It is translated as CASSLTGPYNEQFF.

The V gene is TRBV9, the J gene TRBJ2-3; 8 bases line up with TRBD2. J was trimmed by 2 bases and V by 6 bases; bases with no gene match: 8. Germline CDR1 reads SGDLS; CDR2 reads YYNGEE. This CDR3 is 15 amino acids long. CDR3 loop: CASTTTSGLTDTQYF. The CDR3 nucleotides are TGTGCCAGCACCACAACTAGCGGCCTCACAGATACGCAGTATTTT.

This chain uses TRBV18 with TRBJ1-5; D ambiguous. Trimming removed 3 bases at V and 0 bases at J, with 9 bases between. The V gene's germline CDR1 is KGHSH and CDR2 LQKENI. The CDR3 has 15 amino acids. The CDR3 spells CASSPLGDSNQPQHF. CDR3 nucleotides: TGTGCCAGCTCACCCCTCGGGGATAGCAATCAGCCCCAGCATTTT.

This chain connects TRBV19 to TRBJ2-5; D possibly corresponds to TRBD2 (6 bases). The DNA end is more similar to TRBJ2-7, so the J call may be wrong. This CDR3 comprises 16 residues. CDR1 is LNHDA, CDR2 SQIVND, per germline (reference sequence). In DNA, the CDR3 is TGTGCCAGTAGTAGGAGGGGAATGAGCATCTCCTACGAGCAGTACTTC. This gives the protein CASSRRGMSISYEQYF.

This chain joins TRBV27 and TRBJ2-3, with TRBD1 matching over 8 bases. Germline lookup yields CDR1 MNHEY and CDR2 SMNVEV (reference sequence). There are 16 residues in the CDR3. After removal of 5 bases from V and 4 bases from J, the junction contained 11 bases not matched to a gene. DNA of the CDR3: TGTGCCAGCAGTCCTAGACAGGGGAGAGCGGCAGATACGCAGTATTTT. Translated, it gives CASSPRQGRAADTQYF.

This chain joins TRBV9 and TRBJ1-1; possible D gene TRBD1, 5 bases. The CDR3 is 14 amino acids. Trimming pared 4 bases from V and 3 bases from J, leaving 13 bases between. In germline, CDR1 is SGDLS, CDR2 YYNGEE. The DNA for the CDR3 is TGTGCCAGCAGCCCACAGGTGGAGTACACTGAAGCTTTCTTT. It encodes CASSPQVEYTEAFF.

This chain connects TRBV7-6 to TRBJ1-6, with D tentatively TRBD1 (6 bases). V was cut by 2 bases and J by 10 bases, with 12 bases left in between. The CDR3 is 14 residues long. Germline V gene lookup returns CDR1 SGHVS and CDR2 FNYEAQ. DNA of the CDR3: TGTGCCAGCAGCTTACAGGGGTTCTCGTCACCCCTCCACTTT. Translation gives CASSLQGFSSPLHF.

The chain employs TRBV9 and TRBJ1-2; no clear D gene. CDR1 and CDR2 (germline): SGDLS, YYNGEE. CDR3 length equals 14 residues. V was trimmed by 2 bases and J by 2 bases, leaving 10 bases between them. The CDR3 region is CASSVGPTNYGYTF. CDR3 sequence (DNA): TGTGCCAGCAGCGTCGGCCCGACAAACTATGGCTACACCTTC. The variable domain in full, completed from reference TRBV9 and TRBJ1-2, reads DSGVTQTPKHLITATGQRVTLRCSPRSGDLSVYWYQQSLDQGLQFLIQYYNGEERAKGNILERFSAQQFPDLHSELNLSSLELGDSALYFCASSVGPTNYGYTFGSGTRLTVV.

This rearrangement joins TRBV5-1 to TRBJ2-1; D may be TRBD1 (6 bases). The germline V gene encodes CDR1 SGHRS and CDR2 YFSETQ. The CDR3 length is 16 residues. The ends were cut back, 3 bases at V and 0 bases at J, with 13 bases in the middle. The CDR3, as DNA: TGCGCCAGCAGCTCTATACAGGGCAGCTCCTACAATGAGCAGTTCTTC. The encoded protein is CASSSIQGSSYNEQFF.

This clone was seen only once. V is TRBV7-2 and J is TRBJ1-5; D unresolved. In germline, CDR1 is SGHTA, CDR2 FQGNSA. The CDR3 consists of 15 residues. Trimming removed 5 bases at V and 0 bases at J, with 11 bases between. The CDR3 nucleotides read TGTGCCAGCAGCATCGACAACTTTAGCAATCAGCCCCAGCATTTT. Translating it yields CASSIDNFSNQPQHF.

The chain uses TRBV2 and TRBJ2-3; no definite D call. V was cut by 3 bases and J by 5 bases, with 6 bases left in between. The CDR3 is made up of 12 amino acids. CDR1 and CDR2 from the germline V gene are SNHLY and FYNNEI. The CDR3 sequence: CASSEVRDTQYF. CDR3 sequence (DNA): TGTGCCAGCAGTGAGGTGCGAGATACGCAGTATTTT.

The chain links TRBV9 to TRBJ2-5; unclear D gene. Looked up from germline, CDR1 is SGDLS and CDR2 is YYNGEE. The CDR3 has 14 amino acids. V lost 0 bases, J lost 2 bases, and 8 bases lay in between. CDR3: CASSVGSVQETQYF. CDR3 nucleotide sequence: TGTGCCAGCAGCGTAGGTTCAGTACAAGAGACCCAGTACTTC.

In this sample, this clone turned up a few times. The chain joins TRBV30 to TRBJ1-2; 9 bases align to TRBD1. This CDR3 is built from 14 residues. Germline V CDR1 and CDR2: GTSNPN, SVGIG (reference sequence). V gave up 4 bases and J gave up 3 bases; unmatched junction bases: 6. CDR3 protein: CAWNFDRGDYGYTF. The CDR3 bases are TGTGCCTGGAACTTCGACAGGGGGGACTATGGCTACACCTTC.

V usage is TRBV28 and J usage is TRBJ2-7; tentative D call: TRBD2 (5 bases). The ends were cut back, 2 bases at V and 5 bases at J, with 10 bases in the middle. The CDR3 consists of 13 residues. CDR1 is MDHEN, CDR2 SYDVKM, per germline. DNA of the CDR3: TGTGCCAGCAGTTTAGGGGAGAACAACGAGCAGTACTTC. Translated: CASSLGENNEQYF.

This sequence joins TRBV5-6 and TRBJ1-3, with D uncertain. This CDR3 has 15 residues. Germline-derived CDR1 and CDR2 are SGHDT and YYEEEE. V dropped 2 bases and J dropped 0 bases, with 9 bases sitting between them. In nucleotides, the CDR3 is TGTGCCAGCAGCTTCGGGAGGAACTCTGGAAACACCATATATTTT. It yields the protein CASSFGRNSGNTIYF.

This chain joins TRBV18 and TRBJ1-2; no clear D. V dropped 2 bases and J dropped 3 bases, with 13 bases sitting between them. This CDR3 region has 15 residues. Per germline, CDR1 KGHSH and CDR2 LQKENI. CDR3 sequence reads: CASSPIEGTYYGYTF. As DNA, the CDR3 is TGTGCCAGCTCACCAATCGAGGGCACCTACTATGGCTACACCTTC.

This rearrangement joins TRBV28 to TRBJ2-1; D is undetermined. Germline CDR1 is MDHEN and CDR2 is SYDVKM. The V end lost 1 base, the J end lost 4 bases, and 11 bases lay between the germline ends. The CDR3 covers 15 residues. The CDR3 DNA sequence: TGTGCCAGCAGTTTATTCACCAGCGAGTACAATGAGCAGTTCTTC. It codes for CASSLFTSEYNEQFF.

The genes are TRBV2 and TRBJ1-5; D possibly corresponds to TRBD1 (6 bases). V was clipped by 3 bases and J by 6 bases, with 12 bases between them. The CDR3 spans 14 residues. From germline, CDR1 is SNHLY and CDR2 FYNNEI. The CDR3 protein is CASSESQGIQPQHF. CDR3 nucleotides: TGTGCCAGCAGTGAGTCTCAGGGGATTCAGCCCCAGCATTTT.

The chain combines TRBV7-6 with TRBJ2-7; 10 nucleotides match TRBD1. The CDR3 is 14 residues long. Per the germline V gene, CDR1 is SGHVS and CDR2 is FNYEAQ. The V and J ends lost 4 bases and 2 bases, in that order; junction bases with no gene match: 2. The CDR3 protein is CASSSGTGAYEQYF. DNA of the CDR3: TGTGCCAGCAGCTCCGGGACAGGGGCCTACGAGCAGTACTTC.